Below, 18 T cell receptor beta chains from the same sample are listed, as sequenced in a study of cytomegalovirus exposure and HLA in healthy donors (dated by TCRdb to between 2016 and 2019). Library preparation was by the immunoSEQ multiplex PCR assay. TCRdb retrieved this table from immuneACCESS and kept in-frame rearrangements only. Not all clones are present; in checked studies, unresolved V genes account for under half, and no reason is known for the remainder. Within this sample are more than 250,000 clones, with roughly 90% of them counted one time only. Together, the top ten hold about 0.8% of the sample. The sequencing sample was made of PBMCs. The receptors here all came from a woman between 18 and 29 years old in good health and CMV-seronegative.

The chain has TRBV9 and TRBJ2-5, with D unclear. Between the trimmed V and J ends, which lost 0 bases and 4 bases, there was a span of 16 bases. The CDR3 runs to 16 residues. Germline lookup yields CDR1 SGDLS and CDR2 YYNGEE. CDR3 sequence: CASSVGSSISVETQYF. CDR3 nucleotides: TGTGCCAGCAGCGTAGGGAGCAGTATTTCCGTAGAGACCCAGTACTTC.

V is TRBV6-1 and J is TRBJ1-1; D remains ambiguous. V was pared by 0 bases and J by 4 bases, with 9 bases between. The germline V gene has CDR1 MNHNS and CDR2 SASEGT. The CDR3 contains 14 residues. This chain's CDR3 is CASSEARAGTEAFF. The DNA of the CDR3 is TGTGCCAGCAGTGAAGCGCGCGCGGGCACTGAAGCTTTCTTT.

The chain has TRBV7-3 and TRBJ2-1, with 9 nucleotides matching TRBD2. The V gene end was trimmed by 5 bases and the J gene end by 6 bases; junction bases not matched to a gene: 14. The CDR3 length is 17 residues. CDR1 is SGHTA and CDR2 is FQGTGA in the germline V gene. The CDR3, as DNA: TGTGCCAGCAGCCCCGGAGGGCTAGCGGGATTCATCAATGAGCAGTTCTTC. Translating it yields CASSPGGLAGFINEQFF.

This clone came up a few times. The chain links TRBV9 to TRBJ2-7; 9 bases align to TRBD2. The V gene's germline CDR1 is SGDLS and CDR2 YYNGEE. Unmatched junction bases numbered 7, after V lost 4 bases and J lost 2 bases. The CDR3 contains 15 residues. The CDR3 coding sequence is TGTGCCAGCAGCCCCTGGACTAGCGTTACCTACGAGCAGTACTTC. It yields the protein CASSPWTSVTYEQYF.

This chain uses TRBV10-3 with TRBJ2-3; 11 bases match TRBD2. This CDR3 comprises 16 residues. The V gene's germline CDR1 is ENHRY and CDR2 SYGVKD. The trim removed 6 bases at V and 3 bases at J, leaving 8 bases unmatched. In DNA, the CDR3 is TGTGCCATCAGAGAAAGTAGCGGGAGGGGAACAGATACGCAGTATTTT. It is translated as CAIRESSGRGTDTQYF.

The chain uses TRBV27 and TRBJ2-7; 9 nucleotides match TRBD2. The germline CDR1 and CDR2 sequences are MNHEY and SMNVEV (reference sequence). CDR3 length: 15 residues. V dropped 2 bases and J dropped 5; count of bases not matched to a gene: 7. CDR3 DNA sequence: TGTGCCAGCAGTTTAGGTAGCGGGAGAGCGGACGAGCAGTACTTC. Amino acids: CASSLGSGRADEQYF.

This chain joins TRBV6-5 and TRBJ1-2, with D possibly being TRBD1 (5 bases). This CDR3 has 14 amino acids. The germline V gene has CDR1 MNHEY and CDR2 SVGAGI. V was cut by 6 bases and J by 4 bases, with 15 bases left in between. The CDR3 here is CASRPGGEFYGYTF. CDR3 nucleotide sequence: TGTGCCAGCAGGCCCGGGGGTGAATTCTATGGCTACACCTTC.

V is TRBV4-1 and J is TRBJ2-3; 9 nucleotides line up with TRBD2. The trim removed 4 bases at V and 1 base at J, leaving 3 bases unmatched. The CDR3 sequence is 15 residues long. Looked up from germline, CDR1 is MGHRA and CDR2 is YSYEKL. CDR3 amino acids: CASSLRTSGTDTQYF. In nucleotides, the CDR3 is TGCGCCAGCAGCCTCCGGACTAGCGGCACAGATACGCAGTATTTT.

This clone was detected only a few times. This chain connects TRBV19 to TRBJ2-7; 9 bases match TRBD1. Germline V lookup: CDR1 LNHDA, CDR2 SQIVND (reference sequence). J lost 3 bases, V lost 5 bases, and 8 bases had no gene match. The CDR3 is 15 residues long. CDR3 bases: TGTGCCAGTAGTGCACGGGACAGGGCGCTCTACGAGCAGTACTTC. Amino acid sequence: CASSARDRALYEQYF.

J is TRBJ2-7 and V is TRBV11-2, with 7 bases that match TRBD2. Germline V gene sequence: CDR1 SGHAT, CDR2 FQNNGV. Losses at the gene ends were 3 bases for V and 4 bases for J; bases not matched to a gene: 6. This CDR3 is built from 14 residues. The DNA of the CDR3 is TGTGCCAGCAGCTTTGGGGGAGGGCCTTACGAGCAGTACTTC. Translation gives CASSFGGGPYEQYF. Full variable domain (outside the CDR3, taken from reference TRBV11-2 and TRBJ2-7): EAGVAQSPRYKIIEKRQSVAFWCNPISGHATLYWYQQILGQGPKLLIQFQNNGVVDDSQLPKDRFSAERLKGVDSTLKIQPAKLEDSAVYLCASSFGGGPYEQYFGPGTRLTVT.

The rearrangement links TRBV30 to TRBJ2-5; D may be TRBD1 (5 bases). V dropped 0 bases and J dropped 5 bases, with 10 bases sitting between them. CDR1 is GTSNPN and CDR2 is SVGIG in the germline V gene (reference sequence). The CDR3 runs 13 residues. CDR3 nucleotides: TGTGCCTGGAGTGTAAACAGGTGGGAGACCCAGTACTTC. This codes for CAWSVNRWETQYF.

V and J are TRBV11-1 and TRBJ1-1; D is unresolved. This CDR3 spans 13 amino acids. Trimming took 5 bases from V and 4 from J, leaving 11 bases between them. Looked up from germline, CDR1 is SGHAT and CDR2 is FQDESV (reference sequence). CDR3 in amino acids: CASSEGWGTEAFF. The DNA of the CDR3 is TGTGCCAGCAGCGAGGGCTGGGGCACTGAAGCTTTCTTT. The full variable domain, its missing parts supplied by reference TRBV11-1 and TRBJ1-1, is EAEVAQSPRYKITEKSQAVAFWCDPISGHATLYWYRQILGQGPELLVQFQDESVVDDSQLPKDRFSAERLKGVDSTLKIQPAELGDSAMYLCASSEGWGTEAFFGQGTRLTVV.

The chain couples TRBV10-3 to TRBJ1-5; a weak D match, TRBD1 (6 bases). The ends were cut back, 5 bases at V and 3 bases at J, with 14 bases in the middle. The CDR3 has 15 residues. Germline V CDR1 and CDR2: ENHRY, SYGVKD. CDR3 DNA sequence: TGTGCCATCAGTTCTGACAGGATTCCCAATCAGCCCCAGCATTTT. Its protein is CAISSDRIPNQPQHF.

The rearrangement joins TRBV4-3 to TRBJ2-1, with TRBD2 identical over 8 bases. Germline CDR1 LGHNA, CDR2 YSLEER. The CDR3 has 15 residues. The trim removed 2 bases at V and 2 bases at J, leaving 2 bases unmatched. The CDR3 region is CASSQISGTYNEQFF. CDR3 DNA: TGCGCCAGCAGCCAAATTAGCGGGACCTACAATGAGCAGTTCTTC.

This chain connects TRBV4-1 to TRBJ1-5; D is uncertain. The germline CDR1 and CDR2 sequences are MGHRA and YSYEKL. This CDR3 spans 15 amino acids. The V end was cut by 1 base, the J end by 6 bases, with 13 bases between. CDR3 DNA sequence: TGCGCCAGCAGCCAAGGTCGAGGAAATAGTCAGCCCCAGCATTTT. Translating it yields CASSQGRGNSQPQHF.

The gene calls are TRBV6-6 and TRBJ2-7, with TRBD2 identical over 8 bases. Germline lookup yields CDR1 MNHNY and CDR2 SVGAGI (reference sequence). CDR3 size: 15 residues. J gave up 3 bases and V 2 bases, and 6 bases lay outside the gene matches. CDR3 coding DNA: TGTGCCAGCAGTTACCAAGCGGGAGCCCACTACGAGCAGTACTTC. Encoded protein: CASSYQAGAHYEQYF.

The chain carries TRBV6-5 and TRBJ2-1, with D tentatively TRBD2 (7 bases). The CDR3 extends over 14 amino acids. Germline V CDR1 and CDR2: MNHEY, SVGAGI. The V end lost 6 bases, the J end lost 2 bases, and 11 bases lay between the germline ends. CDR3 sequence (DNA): TGTGCCAGCAGGGGGGGGGCCACCTACAATGAGCAGTTCTTC. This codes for CASRGGATYNEQFF.

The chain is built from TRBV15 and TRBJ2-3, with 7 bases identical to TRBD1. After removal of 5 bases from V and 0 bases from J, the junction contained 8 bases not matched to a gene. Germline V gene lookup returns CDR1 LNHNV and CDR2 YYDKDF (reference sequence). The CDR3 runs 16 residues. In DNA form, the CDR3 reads TGTGCCACCAGCCGCCGGGGACAGAGTAGCACAGATACGCAGTATTTT. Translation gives CATSRRGQSSTDTQYF.